This entry lists 23 T cell receptor beta chains sequenced from one sample in a study of OX40 agonist ivuxolimab in advanced cancers. Using immunoSEQ multiplex PCR, the repertoire was profiled, and TCRdb retains in-frame clones only, with some absent. The sample lists 96,000 or so clones; approximately 84% were seen once. This specimen was CD4+ or CD8+ T cells sorted from blood, taken in a trial of the OX40 agonist ivuxolimab. The receptors shown here come from an adult with an advanced solid tumor such as melanoma, head and neck, liver or kidney cancer.

The chain joins TRBV4-1 to TRBJ2-2; no clear D. The germline V gene encodes CDR1 MGHRA and CDR2 YSYEKL. V was clipped by 1 base and J by 2 bases, with 8 bases between them. The length of the CDR3 is 15 residues. CDR3 in amino acids: CASSQASTNTGELFF. CDR3 nucleotide sequence: TGCGCCAGCAGCCAAGCCTCCACCAACACCGGGGAGCTGTTTTTT.

V usage is TRBV5-1 and J usage is TRBJ2-7, with 7 bases identical to TRBD1. With 2 bases clipped from V and 7 bases from J, the junction kept 3 bases outside the gene matches. The CDR3 is 12 residues long. CDR1 and CDR2 from the germline V gene are SGHRS and YFSETQ. The CDR3 sequence is CASSLQGIEQYF. The CDR3 region has the DNA TGCGCCAGCAGCTTACAGGGGATAGAGCAGTACTTC.

The V and J genes are TRBV12-5 and TRBJ1-2, with 11 nucleotides matching TRBD1. Germline CDR1 is LGHNT and CDR2 is FRNRAP. The CDR3 extends over 20 amino acids. J gave up 1 base and V 6 bases, and 19 bases lay outside the gene matches. In DNA, the CDR3 is TGTGCTAGTGGATCCGCTGGGACAGGGGGATGGTGGCAGAGTAACTATGGCTACACCTTC. Residues: CASGSAGTGGWWQSNYGYTF.

CDR3 sequence (DNA): TGCGCCAGCAGCTTGGGAAAAGGGGCAGATACGCAGTATTTT. This encodes CASSLGKGADTQYF. The chain is built from TRBV5-1 and TRBJ2-3, with D possibly being TRBD1 (5 bases). The V gene's germline CDR1 is SGHRS and CDR2 YFSETQ. This CDR3 has 14 residues. Trimming pared 0 bases from V and 4 bases from J, leaving 9 bases between.

J is TRBJ2-7 and V is TRBV29-1, with 8 nucleotides matching TRBD1. V shed 2 bases and J 7 bases; nucleotides not matched to a gene: 4. This CDR3 is 12 amino acids long. Germline V CDR1 and CDR2: SQVTM, ANQGSEA. For the CDR3, the DNA is TGCAGCGTTGAACAGGGGGCGAGGGAGCAGTACTTC. It specifies CSVEQGAREQYF.

This clone was found once. The rearrangement uses TRBV5-1 and TRBJ2-2, with D possibly matching TRBD1 (6 bases). This CDR3 has 16 amino acids. CDR1 and CDR2 from the germline V gene are SGHRS and YFSETQ. V was clipped by 3 bases and J by 7 bases, with 19 bases between them. The CDR3 DNA follows: TGCGCCAGCAGCTGGAACTCAGGGGTGCTGGGCGGGGAGCTGTTTTTT. Protein: CASSWNSGVLGGELFF. Based on the CDR3 plus reference TRBV5-1 and TRBJ2-2, the full variable domain is KAGVTQTPRYLIKTRGQQVTLSCSPISGHRSVSWYQQTPGQGLQFLFEYFSETQRNKGNFPGRFSGRQFSNSRSEMNVSTLELGDSALYLCASSWNSGVLGGELFFGEGSRLTVL.

The genes are TRBV10-3 and TRBJ1-1; TRBD1 agrees at 7 bases. Germline CDR1 and CDR2: ENHRY and SYGVKD. V shed 6 bases and J 3 bases; nucleotides not matched to a gene: 7. CDR3 size: 14 residues. DNA for the CDR3: TGTGCCATCAGGTCCCGGGACAGTCACACTGAAGCTTTCTTT. Translating it yields CAIRSRDSHTEAFF.

The genes are TRBV7-2 and TRBJ2-5; 15 bases line up with TRBD2. CDR3 length: 18 residues. Trimming at V came to 1 base and at J to 4 bases, leaving 7 bases not matched to a gene. Germline V gives CDR1 SGHTA, CDR2 FQGNSA. CDR3 residues: CASSLEGTSGGRRETQYF. In DNA form, the CDR3 reads TGTGCCAGCAGCTTAGAAGGGACTAGCGGGGGGCGGCGAGAGACCCAGTACTTC.

The chain links TRBV7-6 to TRBJ2-1; 9 bases align to TRBD1. The CDR3 runs 15 residues. With V trimmed by 1 base and J by 6 bases, 4 bases remained unmatched. Per the germline V gene, CDR1 is SGHVS and CDR2 is FNYEAQ. CDR3 DNA sequence: TGTGCCAGCAGCTTAGGCCCGGGACAGGGCAATGAGCAGTTCTTC. Translation gives CASSLGPGQGNEQFF.

The CDR3 reads CASSPPDRHQETQYF. The DNA for the CDR3 is TGCGCCAGCAGCCCCCCGGACAGACACCAAGAGACCCAGTACTTC. The genes are TRBV5-1 and TRBJ2-5, with D perhaps matching TRBD1 (6 bases). The V gene lost 4 bases and the J gene lost 0 bases, with 13 bases spanning the gap. Looked up from germline, CDR1 is SGHRS and CDR2 is YFSETQ. The CDR3 runs to 15 residues.

This sequence joins TRBV4-2 and TRBJ1-5; D gene ambiguous. The CDR3 sequence is 15 residues long. Germline V CDR1 and CDR2: LGHNA, YNFKEQ. V was clipped by 0 bases and J by 0 bases, with 6 bases between them. Here the CDR3 DNA reads TGTGCCAGCAGCCAAGATGAGGGTAGCAATCAGCCCCAGCATTTT. It specifies CASSQDEGSNQPQHF.

V is TRBV28 and J is TRBJ1-2; 9 nucleotides align to TRBD1. With V trimmed by 10 bases and J by 2 bases, 8 bases remained unmatched. Germline V lookup: CDR1 MDHEN, CDR2 SYDVKM. The CDR3 spans 14 residues. The CDR3: CATLPGQGNYGYTF. The CDR3 DNA sequence: TGTGCCACCCTACCGGGACAGGGCAACTATGGCTACACCTTC.

J is TRBJ2-7 and V is TRBV7-8; the match to TRBD1 covers 10 bases. There are 16 residues in the CDR3. V lost 4 bases and J lost 0; bases outside the gene matches: 6. Germline V lookup: CDR1 SGHVS, CDR2 FQNEAQ. CDR3 nucleotides: TGTGCCAGCAGCTCACCATGGGACAGGGGCTCCTACGAGCAGTACTTC. It specifies CASSSPWDRGSYEQYF.

The chain links TRBV4-1 to TRBJ2-5; no definite D call. Germline V gene lookup returns CDR1 MGHRA and CDR2 YSYEKL. There are 14 residues in the CDR3. Trimming stripped 0 bases from V and 3 bases from J, with 8 bases between. CDR3 in amino acids: CASSQDGAEETQYF. CDR3 in DNA: TGCGCCAGCAGCCAAGATGGCGCGGAAGAGACCCAGTACTTC.

The chain carries TRBV7-9 and TRBJ2-2; D ambiguous. V was cut by 7 bases and J by 0 bases, with 6 bases left in between. The CDR3 contains 13 residues. Germline V CDR1 and CDR2: SEHNR, FQNEAQ (reference sequence). CDR3 in DNA: TGTGCCAGCACGGGCTCGAACACCGGGGAGCTGTTTTTT. As protein: CASTGSNTGELFF.

The sample holds a few counts of this clone. The chain is built from TRBV7-7 and TRBJ2-2, with D hard to call. Trimming cost V 6 bases and J 5 bases, with 7 bases left between them. The CDR3 runs to 12 residues. CDR1 is SSHAT, CDR2 FNYEAQ, per germline (reference sequence). Here the CDR3 reads CASRSGTGELFF. The DNA for the CDR3 is TGTGCCAGCAGATCCGGGACCGGGGAGCTGTTTTTT. The full variable domain, completed using reference TRBV7-7 and TRBJ2-2, is GAGVSQSPRYKVTKRGQDVTLRCDPISSHATLYWYQQALGQGPEFLTYFNYEAQPDKSGLPSDRFSAERPEGSISTLTIQRTEQRDSAMYRCASRSGTGELFFGEGSRLTVL.

The chain uses TRBV5-6 and TRBJ2-2; D remains ambiguous. This CDR3 comprises 16 residues. Germline V lookup: CDR1 SGHDT, CDR2 YYEEEE. V was trimmed by 4 bases and J by 0 bases, leaving 13 bases between them. The CDR3 spells CASSLMRLANTGELFF. CDR3 DNA: TGTGCCAGCAGCCTCATGAGGCTCGCGAACACCGGGGAGCTGTTTTTT.

Only one count was recorded for this clone. The rearrangement links TRBV12-5 to TRBJ2-1, with 7 bases aligning to TRBD1. V trimming: 2 bases; J trimming: 9 bases; junction bases outside the gene matches: 10. The germline gives CDR1 LGHNT, CDR2 FRNRAP. This CDR3 has 15 amino acids. The CDR3 here is CASGLFPNQGVEQFF. The CDR3 DNA reads as TGTGCTAGTGGTTTGTTTCCCAACCAGGGGGTTGAGCAGTTCTTC.

The chain combines TRBV10-1 with TRBJ2-1, with TRBD2 matching over 8 bases. This CDR3 comprises 19 residues. Germline CDR1 reads WNHNN; CDR2 reads SYGVQD (reference sequence). Trimming took 4 bases from V and 0 from J; bases not matched to a gene: 14. CDR3 amino acids: CASSVKRTSSSSSYNEQFF. DNA of the CDR3: TGCGCCAGCAGTGTGAAGCGGACTAGCTCTTCGAGCTCCTACAATGAGCAGTTCTTC.

This sequence joins TRBV18 and TRBJ1-1; D is uncertain. CDR3 length equals 15 residues. The germline V and J ends were trimmed by 1 base and 3 bases, with 12 bases remaining between them. Germline V CDR1 and CDR2: KGHSH, LQKENI. The CDR3 DNA is TGTGCCAGCTCACCACTCGCGGGGAGAGACACTGAAGCTTTCTTT. Protein: CASSPLAGRDTEAFF.

The rearrangement uses TRBV11-2 and TRBJ2-1; 8 bases match TRBD2. The CDR3 runs 16 residues. Germline CDR1 SGHAT, CDR2 FQNNGV. V was pared by 5 bases and J by 1 base, with 7 bases of the junction left unmatched. The CDR3 region is CASSPTGTRSYNEQFF. The CDR3 DNA is TGTGCCAGCAGCCCTACCGGGACTAGGTCCTACAATGAGCAGTTCTTC.

The chain uses TRBV19 and TRBJ1-2, with D perhaps TRBD1 (5 bases). The CDR3 consists of 14 residues. The germline CDR1 and CDR2 sequences are LNHDA and SQIVND (reference sequence). V was shortened by 5 bases and J by 4 bases, with 14 bases between the two germline ends. The CDR3 DNA follows: TGTGCCAGTAGTCCAGGACACGGCTCCTATGGCTACACCTTC. Its protein product is CASSPGHGSYGYTF.

This chain links TRBV5-8 with TRBJ2-3; 10 positions match TRBD2. The ends lost 4 bases at V and 2 bases at J; junction bases unmatched: 7. The CDR3 is 16 residues long. The germline V gene has CDR1 SGHTS and CDR2 YDEGEE. This CDR3 is CASSRSGRAPTDTQYF. CDR3 nucleotides: TGTGCCAGCAGCCGGAGCGGGAGGGCACCCACAGATACGCAGTATTTT. Complete variable domain (other parts from reference TRBV5-8 and TRBJ2-3): EAGVTQSPTHLIKTRGQQATLRCSPISGHTSVYWYQQALGLGLQFLLWYDEGEERNRGNFPPRFSGRQFPNYSSELNVNALELEDSALYLCASSRSGRAPTDTQYFGPGTRLTVL.